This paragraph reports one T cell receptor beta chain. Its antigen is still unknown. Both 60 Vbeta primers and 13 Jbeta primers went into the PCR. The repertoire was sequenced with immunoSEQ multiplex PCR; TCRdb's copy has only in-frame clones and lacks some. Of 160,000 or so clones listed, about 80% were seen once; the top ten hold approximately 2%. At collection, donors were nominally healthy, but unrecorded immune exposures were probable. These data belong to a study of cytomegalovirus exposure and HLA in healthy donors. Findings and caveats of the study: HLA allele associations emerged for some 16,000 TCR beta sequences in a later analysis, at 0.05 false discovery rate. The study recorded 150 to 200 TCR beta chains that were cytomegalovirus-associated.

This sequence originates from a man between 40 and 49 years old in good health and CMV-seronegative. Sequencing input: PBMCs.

The DNA of the CDR3 is TGCGCCAGCAGTGAGGTTCAGGGCGCTGGAAACACCATATATTTT. Protein product: CASSEVQGAGNTIYF. V and J are TRBV10-2 and TRBJ1-3; weak D call: TRBD1 (5 bases). This CDR3 region has 15 residues. Germline lookup yields CDR1 WSHSY and CDR2 SAAADI. V lost 2 bases to trimming and J lost 2 bases, with 10 bases between them.